This T cell receptor beta chain was sequenced during a study of CD8 T cells in Susac syndrome. Germline V gives CDR1 MNHEY, CDR2 SMNVEV (reference sequence). The CDR3 sequence is 17 residues long. V was trimmed by 1 base and J by 2 bases, leaving 15 bases between them. This clonotype was detected only once. TCR beta sequencing covered blood CD8+ and CD4+ T cells. Relapsing-remitting disease, either stable or active, was present in the treatment-naive patients who were the multiple sclerosis controls. Negative isolation yielded CD4+ and CD8+ T cells, and FACS enriched TEMRA cells. RNA amounts of about 0.5 to 1 ug underwent reverse transcription with random hexamers. Amplification of TCR beta CDR3 spanned 54 Vbeta and 13 Jbeta via immunoSEQ multiplex PCR. In TCRdb, the immunoSEQ multiplex PCR reads were re-called with MiXCR into one record per CDR3 protein. The table lists some 260,000 distinct CDR3 sequences, about 85% of them singletons.

The V gene is TRBV27, the J gene TRBJ2-1; D possibly corresponds to TRBD2 (5 bases). The clonotype was recovered from a human donor with multiple sclerosis. Material: CD8+ T cells from PBMCs. The CDR3 region is CASSLYWARAPYNEQFF. Here the CDR3 DNA reads TGTGCCAGCAGTTTATACTGGGCGAGGGCCCCCTACAATGAGCAGTTCTTC.